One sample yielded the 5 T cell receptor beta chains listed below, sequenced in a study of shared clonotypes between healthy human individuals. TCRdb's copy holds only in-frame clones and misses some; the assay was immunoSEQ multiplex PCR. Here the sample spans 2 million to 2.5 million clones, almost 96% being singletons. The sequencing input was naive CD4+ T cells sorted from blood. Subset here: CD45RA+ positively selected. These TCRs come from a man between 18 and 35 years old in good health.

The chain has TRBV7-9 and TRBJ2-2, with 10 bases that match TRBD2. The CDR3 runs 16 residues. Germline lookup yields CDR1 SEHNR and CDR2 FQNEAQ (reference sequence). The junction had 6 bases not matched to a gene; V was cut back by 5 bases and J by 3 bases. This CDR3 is CASSRRAGGDTGELFF. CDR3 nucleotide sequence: TGTGCCAGCAGCCGCCGAGCGGGAGGGGACACCGGGGAGCTGTTTTTT.

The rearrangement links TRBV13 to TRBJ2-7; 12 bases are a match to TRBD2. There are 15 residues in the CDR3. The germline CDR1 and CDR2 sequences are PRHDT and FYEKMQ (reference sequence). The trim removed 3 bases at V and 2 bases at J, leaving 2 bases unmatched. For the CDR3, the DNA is TGTGCCAGCAGCTTCCCTAGCGGGAGGGCCTACGAGCAGTACTTC. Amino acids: CASSFPSGRAYEQYF.

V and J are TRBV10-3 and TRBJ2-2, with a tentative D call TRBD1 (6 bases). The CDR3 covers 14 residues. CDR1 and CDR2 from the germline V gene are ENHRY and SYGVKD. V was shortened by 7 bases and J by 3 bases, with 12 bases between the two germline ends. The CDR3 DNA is TGTGCCATCACTCGAAAGGGGGACACCGGGGAGCTGTTTTTT. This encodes CAITRKGDTGELFF.

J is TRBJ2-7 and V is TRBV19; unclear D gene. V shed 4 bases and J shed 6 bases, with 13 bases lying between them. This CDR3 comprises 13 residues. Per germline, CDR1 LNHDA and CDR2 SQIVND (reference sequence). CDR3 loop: CASSSASASEQYF. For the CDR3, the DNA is TGTGCCAGTAGTAGCGCGAGCGCGTCCGAGCAGTACTTC.

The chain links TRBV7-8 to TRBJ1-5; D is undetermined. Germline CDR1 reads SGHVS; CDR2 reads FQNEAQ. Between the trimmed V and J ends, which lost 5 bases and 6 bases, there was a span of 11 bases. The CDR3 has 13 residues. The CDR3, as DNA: TGTGCCAGCAGCCCCCTCTGGGGTCAGCCCCAGCATTTT. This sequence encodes CASSPLWGQPQHF.